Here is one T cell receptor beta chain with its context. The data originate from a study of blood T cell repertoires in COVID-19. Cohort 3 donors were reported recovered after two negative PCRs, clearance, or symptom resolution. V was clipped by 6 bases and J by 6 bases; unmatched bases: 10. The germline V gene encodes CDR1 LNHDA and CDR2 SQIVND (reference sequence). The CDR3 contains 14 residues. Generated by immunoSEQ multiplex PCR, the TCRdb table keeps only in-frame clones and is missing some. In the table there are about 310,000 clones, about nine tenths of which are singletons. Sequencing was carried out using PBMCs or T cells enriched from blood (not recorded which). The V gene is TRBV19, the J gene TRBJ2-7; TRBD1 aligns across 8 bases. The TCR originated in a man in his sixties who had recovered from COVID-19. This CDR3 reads CASSDQGASGEQYF. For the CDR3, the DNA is TGTGCCAGTAGCGACCAGGGGGCGTCGGGCGAGCAGTACTTC.